This T cell receptor beta chain stems from a study of STAT3 mutations in large granular lymphocyte leukemia. General study points: All newly emerging clones after therapy were STAT3 wild type. At least one immunodominant TCR beta clonotype appeared in every T-cell large granular lymphocyte leukemia patient.

Sequencing used immunoSEQ multiplex PCR; TCRdb keeps in-frame clones, though not all of them. The data contain approximately 22,000 clones, about 95% of them seen just once; the ten biggest clones take up under 6.5%. Germline CDR1 and CDR2: SGDLS and YYNGEE. This CDR3 region has 12 residues. V lost 4 bases to trimming and J lost 6 bases; unmatched junction nucleotides: 3. A word on this clone: Its antigen is still unknown.

Sequenced: peripheral blood mononuclear cells. The chain carries TRBV9 and TRBJ1-2; 7 positions agree with TRBD1. The receptor was isolated from a man in his forties with T-cell large granular lymphocyte leukemia. Some clones in this sample may be carry-over from other donors' samples. The CDR3 sequence: CASSQTGDGYTF. CDR3 nucleotides: TGTGCCAGCAGCCAAACAGGGGATGGCTACACCTTC.